The text below deals with one TCR beta chain. Its antigen is undetermined. Other DNA sequences in this sample translate to the same CDR3. Clones were read by immunoSEQ multiplex PCR, and TCRdb kept only the in-frame ones, dropping some. The data hold about 2 million clones, with 85% to 95% observed a single time. The sample is drawn from a study of shared clonotypes between healthy human individuals. Study in general: Researchers assigned three CD4 naive, three CD4 memory, two CD8 naive and one CD8 memory plate to each donor. Study-level points and caveats: Limitation of the genetic and exposure-history diversity represented came from the few donors.

The germline V and J ends were trimmed by 0 bases and 0 bases, with 7 bases remaining between them. The V gene's germline CDR1 is SGHDT and CDR2 YYEEEE. This CDR3 is 14 amino acids long. Naive CD8 cells lacked CD45RO, underwent positive selection for CCR7 and left out terminally differentiated effector memory CD45RA+ cells. The chain uses TRBV5-6 and TRBJ2-7; D uncertain. The clonotype originates from a man in his late teens or twenties in good health. The specimen was naive CD8+ T cells sorted from blood. The DNA of the CDR3 is TGTGCCAGCAGCTTGGGTACACTCTCCTACGAGCAGTACTTC. Protein: CASSLGTLSYEQYF.